This record covers a single T cell receptor (beta chain). Assay: immunoSEQ multiplex PCR; the TCRdb copy retains only in-frame clones and omits some. The sample consists of more than 110,000 clones, about 84% of them appearing once. The data are from a study of blood T cell repertoires in COVID-19. Study background: From the United States, Italy and Spain came samples of acute and convalescent COVID-19. The analysed material was cDNA or gDNA that came from T cells, B-cell-depleted T cells, or PBMCs.

CDR1 is SGHRS and CDR2 is YFSETQ in the germline V gene. The CDR3 runs 17 residues. V gave up 4 bases and J gave up 4 bases; unmatched junction bases: 15. The gene calls are TRBV5-1 and TRBJ2-3; TRBD1 aligns across 7 bases. This TCR derives from a human donor in a cohort sampled during active COVID-19. Input material: peripheral blood. The CDR3 sequence: CASSQEGGRGLADTQYF. The CDR3 bases are TGCGCCAGCAGCCAGGAAGGGGGCAGGGGGTTAGCAGATACGCAGTATTTT.